This record covers a single TCR beta chain. This CDR3 spans 15 amino acids. V was cut by 2 bases and J by 4 bases, with 14 bases left in between. The germline CDR1 and CDR2 sequences are SGHVS and FQNEAQ. TCRdb itself ran the RT-PCR reads through MiXCR, one entry per CDR3 protein. The sample shows hundreds of thousands of distinct CDR3 sequences, 11% to 15% of them seen only once. Sequenced: memory CD4+ T cells from blood. The TCR originated in a female donor in good health, serving as a healthy control. The rearrangement joins TRBV7-8 to TRBJ1-2; D not resolved. DNA for the CDR3: TGTGCCAGCAGCTTAAATCCGACTAGAGCCTATGGCTACACCTTC. Amino acids: CASSLNPTRAYGYTF.